This TCR beta chain originates from a study of blood T cell repertoires in COVID-19. Study background: The United States, Italy and Spain provided the acute and convalescent COVID-19 samples.

Assay used: immunoSEQ multiplex PCR; TCRdb lists only in-frame clones, some missing. The repertoire has 300,000 to 450,000 clones, more than 70% of them found once; the top ten carry approximately 1.2%. Germline V CDR1 and CDR2: MNHEY, SVGAGI. The CDR3 contains 13 residues. V lost 7 bases, J lost 3 bases, and 11 bases lay in between. The chain carries TRBV6-5 and TRBJ2-3, with a tentative D call TRBD1 (5 bases). The sequence derives from a man in his thirties or forties who had recovered from COVID-19. Input material: PBMCs or T cells enriched from blood (not recorded which). DNA of the CDR3: TGTGCCAGCAAGGACACACTAACAGATACGCAGTATTTT. This gives the protein CASKDTLTDTQYF.